A single sample is the source of the 15 T cell receptor beta chains below, sequenced in a study of control samples from healthy donors and cancer patients. Profiled with immunoSEQ multiplex PCR; TCRdb holds only in-frame clones, not every one. The table lists roughly 100,000 clones, about four fifths of them singletons, with under 15% in the top ten. Sequencing was carried out using blood. These receptors were collected from a woman aged 50 to 60 in good health.

This clone was recorded a few times. At the DNA level, this CDR3 is encoded by other sequences in the same sample as well. The chain links TRBV28 to TRBJ2-7, with D perhaps TRBD1 (5 bases). Germline values: CDR1 MDHEN, CDR2 SYDVKM. The V end was cut by 7 bases, the J end by 0 bases, with 10 bases between. This CDR3 contains 13 residues. The CDR3, as DNA: TGTGCCAGCACCATAGACAGCTCCTACGAGCAGTACTTC. Amino acids: CASTIDSSYEQYF.

The V gene is TRBV13, the J gene TRBJ1-1; TRBD1 aligns across 7 bases. Germline values: CDR1 PRHDT, CDR2 FYEKMQ (reference sequence). The CDR3 contains 16 residues. V dropped 2 bases and J dropped 1; count of bases not matched to a gene: 7. CDR3 sequence (DNA): TGTGCCAGCAGCTTAAGGCTGGGACAGCCGAACACTGAAGCTTTCTTT. Translation gives CASSLRLGQPNTEAFF.

The J gene is TRBJ1-5, the V gene TRBV5-1, with a weak D call TRBD1 (6 bases). Germline V CDR1 and CDR2: SGHRS, YFSETQ. The V and J ends lost 0 bases and 8 bases respectively, with 15 bases between them. The CDR3 loop spans 15 amino acids. The CDR3: CASSLGAGPGEPQHF. The CDR3 bases are TGCGCCAGCAGCTTGGGGGCAGGCCCAGGGGAGCCCCAGCATTTT. The full variable domain, in which reference TRBV5-1 and TRBJ1-5 provide the parts outside the CDR3, is KAGVTQTPRYLIKTRGQQVTLSCSPISGHRSVSWYQQTPGQGLQFLFEYFSETQRNKGNFPGRFSGRQFSNSRSEMNVSTLELGDSALYLCASSLGAGPGEPQHFGDGTRLSIL.

This chain uses TRBV12-3 or TRBV12-4 with TRBJ1-2, with 7 bases aligning to TRBD1. CDR3 size: 13 residues. V trimming: 5 bases; J trimming: 8 bases; junction bases outside the gene matches: 8. DNA for the CDR3: TGTGCCAGCAGTACAGACAGGGAGTTCGGCTACACCTTC. Encoded protein: CASSTDREFGYTF.

The rearrangement uses TRBV28 and TRBJ2-7; 14 bases agree with TRBD2. CDR3 length equals 18 residues. The trim removed 4 bases at V and 1 base at J, leaving 9 bases unmatched. Germline V lookup: CDR1 MDHEN, CDR2 SYDVKM. For the CDR3, the DNA is TGTGCCAGCAGTTCCCCGTGGACTAGCGGGGGGCGTTCCTACGAGCAGTACTTC. Translation: CASSSPWTSGGRSYEQYF.

The CDR3 loop is CASSSQGPGTNEKLFF. The CDR3 nucleotides are TGTGCCAGCAGTTCACAAGGACCCGGCACTAATGAAAAACTGTTTTTT. V gene TRBV27 combines with J gene TRBJ1-4; D call uncertain. Germline CDR1 is MNHEY and CDR2 is SMNVEV (reference sequence). The CDR3 is made up of 16 amino acids. V was trimmed by 4 bases and J by 2 bases, leaving 14 bases between them. Using reference TRBV27 and TRBJ1-4 for the parts outside the CDR3, the full variable domain is EAQVTQNPRYLITVTGKKLTVTCSQNMNHEYMSWYRQDPGLGLRQIYYSMNVEVTDKGDVPEGYKVSRKEKRNFPLILESPSPNQTSLYFCASSSQGPGTNEKLFFGSGTQLSVL.

The chain carries TRBV29-1 and TRBJ1-2; D perhaps matches TRBD1 (6 bases). In germline, CDR1 is SQVTM, CDR2 ANQGSEA. The ends were cut back, 1 base at V and 4 bases at J, with 10 bases in the middle. This CDR3 is built from 13 residues. This CDR3 reads CSVEGGLGYGYTF. The CDR3 DNA reads as TGCAGCGTTGAAGGGGGGCTTGGCTATGGCTACACCTTC. Using reference TRBV29-1 and TRBJ1-2 for the parts outside the CDR3, the full variable domain is SAVISQKPSRDICQRGTSLTIQCQVDSQVTMMFWYRQQPGQSLTLIATANQGSEATYESGFVIDKFPISRPNLTFSTLTVSNMSPEDSSIYLCSVEGGLGYGYTFGSGTRLTVV.

As DNA, the CDR3 is TGTGCCAGCAGGCCCGGGACAGGGAGGACCGGGGAGCTGTTTTTT. As protein: CASRPGTGRTGELFF. This rearrangement joins TRBV28 to TRBJ2-2; 9 bases are shared with TRBD1. The CDR3 is made up of 15 amino acids. The ends lost 6 bases at V and 5 bases at J; junction bases unmatched: 7. Germline CDR1 MDHEN, CDR2 SYDVKM.

The V gene is TRBV2, the J gene TRBJ2-3; tentative D call: TRBD1 (6 bases). This CDR3 is 16 amino acids long. Per the germline V gene, CDR1 is SNHLY and CDR2 is FYNNEI. The V end lost 6 bases, the J end lost 1 base, and 17 bases lay between the germline ends. CDR3 sequence: CASSPTQGYGTDTQYF. In DNA, the CDR3 is TGTGCCAGCAGCCCCACCCAGGGGTACGGCACAGATACGCAGTATTTT.

The chain recombines TRBV5-4 with TRBJ2-7; weak D call: TRBD2 (5 bases). The V and J ends lost 0 bases and 2 bases respectively, with 12 bases between them. Germline-derived CDR1 and CDR2 are SGHNT and YYREEE (reference sequence). The CDR3 is made up of 15 amino acids. CDR3 region: CASSLARGSTYEQYF. The DNA of the CDR3 is TGTGCCAGCAGCTTGGCTCGGGGTTCAACCTACGAGCAGTACTTC.

This sequence joins TRBV7-9 and TRBJ2-7; 7 bases fit TRBD1. CDR1 SEHNR and CDR2 FQNEAQ come from the germline V gene (reference sequence). Trimming took 1 base from V and 4 from J; bases not matched to a gene: 4. CDR3 length equals 14 residues. CDR3 sequence reads: CASSLGQGWYEQYF. CDR3 sequence (DNA): TGTGCCAGCAGCTTAGGACAGGGCTGGTACGAGCAGTACTTC. Combining the CDR3 with reference TRBV7-9 and TRBJ2-7 gives the whole variable domain DTGVSQNPRHKITKRGQNVTFRCDPISEHNRLYWYRQTLGQGPEFLTYFQNEAQLEKSRLLSDRFSAERPKGSFSTLEIQRTEQGDSAMYLCASSLGQGWYEQYFGPGTRLTVT.

Only one count was recorded for this clone. The V and J genes are TRBV27 and TRBJ2-2; no clear D gene. This CDR3 has 12 residues. V lost 4 bases, J lost 3 bases, and 3 bases lay in between. Germline V gene data show CDR1 as MNHEY and CDR2 as SMNVEV (reference sequence). The CDR3 is CASSSHTGELFF. CDR3 in DNA: TGTGCCAGCAGTTCGCACACCGGGGAGCTGTTTTTT.

The chain recombines TRBV30 with TRBJ2-1, with 7 bases lining up with TRBD1. The ends lost 1 base at V and 4 bases at J; junction bases unmatched: 7. This CDR3 contains 15 residues. The V gene's germline CDR1 is GTSNPN and CDR2 SVGIG (reference sequence). Here the CDR3 DNA reads TGTGCCTGGAGTGGACTGGTACAGGGGTACAATGAGCAGTTCTTC. Its translation: CAWSGLVQGYNEQFF.

The chain joins TRBV7-2 to TRBJ1-6; D gene ambiguous. The CDR3 consists of 16 residues. Germline assignment: CDR1 SGHTA and CDR2 FQGNSA. Deletions cut 2 bases from V and 7 bases from J, with 15 bases between. CDR3 protein: CASSLRLGSLNSPLHF. The CDR3 DNA reads as TGTGCCAGCAGCTTAAGGTTAGGCAGCCTGAATTCACCCCTCCACTTT.

The chain links TRBV7-8 to TRBJ2-5; 7 bases fit TRBD1. This CDR3 comprises 14 residues. The V and J ends lost 4 bases and 5 bases, in that order; junction bases with no gene match: 7. CDR1 is SGHVS, CDR2 FQNEAQ, per germline. The CDR3: CASSSRQGAETQYF. The CDR3 coding sequence is TGTGCCAGCAGCTCCAGACAGGGCGCTGAGACCCAGTACTTC.